This paragraph reports one TCR beta chain. The study profiled TCR beta VDJ and CDR3 using genomic DNA as template. From the reads, TCRdb called clonotypes with MiXCR, one entry per CDR3 protein. The sample records around 150,000 distinct CDR3 sequences, about two thirds being singletons. The sample belongs to a study of CD8+CD57+ T cells in acquired aplastic anemia. In the study overall: CD4+ and CD8+ cells, once sorted, gave DNA averaging about 3 ug.

Previously, flow cytometry had revealed CD8+CD57+ cell expansion in the patients chosen for sequencing. The CDR3 sequence is 14 residues long. Trimming took 3 bases from V and 0 from J, leaving 6 bases between them. CDR1 SNHLY and CDR2 FYNNEI come from the germline V gene. The gene calls are TRBV2 and TRBJ1-5, with D unclear. The sequence derives from a human donor with aplastic anemia. Sequencing was carried out using sorted CD4+, CD8+, or CD8+CD57+ T cells (not recorded which) from PBMCs. The CDR3 DNA reads TGTGCCAGCAGTGATATACGTAGCAATCAGCCCCAGCATTTT. This sequence encodes CASSDIRSNQPQHF.